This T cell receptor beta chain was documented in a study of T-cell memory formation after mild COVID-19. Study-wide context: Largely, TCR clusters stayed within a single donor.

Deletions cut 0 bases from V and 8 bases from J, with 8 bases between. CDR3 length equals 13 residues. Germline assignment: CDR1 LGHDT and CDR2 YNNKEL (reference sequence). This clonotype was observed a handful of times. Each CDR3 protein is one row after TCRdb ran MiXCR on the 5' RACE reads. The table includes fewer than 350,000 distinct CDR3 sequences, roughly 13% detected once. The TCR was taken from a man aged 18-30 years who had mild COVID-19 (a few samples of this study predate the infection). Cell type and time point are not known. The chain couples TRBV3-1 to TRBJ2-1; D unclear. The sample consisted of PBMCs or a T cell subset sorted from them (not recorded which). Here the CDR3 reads CASSQDLGDEQFF. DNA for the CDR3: TGTGCCAGCAGCCAAGATCTGGGCGATGAGCAGTTCTTC.